The next 28 T cell receptor beta chains were all read from a single sample in a study of cytomegalovirus exposure and HLA in healthy donors. Researchers ran the PCR with 60 Vbeta and 13 Jbeta primers. Assay used: immunoSEQ multiplex PCR; TCRdb lists only in-frame clones, some missing. The sample carries 150,000 to 200,000 clones, about 75% recorded once. Source material: PBMCs. All receptors derive from a man between 40 and 49 years old in good health and CMV-seropositive.

This chain connects TRBV28 to TRBJ1-5, with a possible D match to TRBD1 (5 bases). V shed 2 bases and J shed 6 bases, with 14 bases lying between them. The CDR3 contains 15 residues. The germline gives CDR1 MDHEN, CDR2 SYDVKM. The CDR3 DNA reads as TGTGCCAGCAGTTTAGTCCCGCGGGGCGGTCAGCCCCAGCATTTT. It codes for CASSLVPRGGQPQHF. Using reference TRBV28 and TRBJ1-5 for the parts outside the CDR3, the full variable domain is DVKVTQSSRYLVKRTGEKVFLECVQDMDHENMFWYRQDPGLGLRLIYFSYDVKMKEKGDIPEGYSVSREKKERFSLILESASTNQTSMYLCASSLVPRGGQPQHFGDGTRLSIL.

This chain uses TRBV11-3 with TRBJ2-1; 8 nucleotides line up with TRBD2. With 5 bases clipped from V and 4 bases from J, the junction kept 10 bases outside the gene matches. Germline V CDR1 and CDR2: SGHNT, YENEEA. The CDR3 length is 16 residues. The CDR3 region is CASSPSLSGSYNEQFF. The CDR3 bases are TGTGCCAGCAGCCCCTCCCTAAGCGGGAGTTACAATGAGCAGTTCTTC.

This clone was seen a single time. The genes are TRBV7-2 and TRBJ2-3, with D perhaps TRBD2 (6 bases). In germline, CDR1 is SGHTA, CDR2 FQGNSA. Trimming took 3 bases from V and 4 from J, leaving 14 bases between them. The CDR3 spans 15 residues. Here the CDR3 DNA reads TGTGCCAGCAGCTTGGCCGGGACGGGGGCAGATACGCAGTATTTT. Protein product: CASSLAGTGADTQYF. Based on the CDR3 plus reference TRBV7-2 and TRBJ2-3, the full variable domain is GAGVSQSPSNKVTEKGKDVELRCDPISGHTALYWYRQSLGQGLEFLIYFQGNSAPDKSGLPSDRFSAERTGGSVSTLTIQRTQQEDSAVYLCASSLAGTGADTQYFGPGTRLTVL.

This chain uses TRBV6-5 with TRBJ1-2, with no clear D. The CDR3 consists of 15 residues. The V gene's germline CDR1 is MNHEY and CDR2 SVGAGI. Trimming shortened V by 6 bases and J by 7 bases, and 21 bases separated the two germline ends. Written as DNA, the CDR3 is TGTGCCAGCAGAGGAGGTATATTGAGGGAGCCTGGCTACACCTTC. Protein: CASRGGILREPGYTF.

The chain carries TRBV4-2 and TRBJ2-2; perhaps TRBD2 as D (5 bases). V was trimmed by 0 bases and J by 5 bases, leaving 7 bases between them. The CDR3 is 14 amino acids. CDR1 is LGHNA and CDR2 is YNFKEQ in the germline V gene. The CDR3 reads CASSQEAETGELFF. The CDR3 DNA reads TGTGCCAGCAGCCAAGAAGCGGAGACCGGGGAGCTGTTTTTT.

This clone was recorded a few times. This rearrangement joins TRBV15 to TRBJ2-5; the match to TRBD2 covers 7 bases. This CDR3 is 17 amino acids long. Germline CDR1 reads LNHNV; CDR2 reads YYDKDF (reference sequence). The J segment lost 4 bases and the V segment lost 1 base, leaving 12 bases of the junction unmatched. The CDR3 coding sequence is TGTGCCACCAGCAGAGCTTGGGGAGGGCCCTCACCAGAGACCCAGTACTTC. Its translation is CATSRAWGGPSPETQYF.

The sample holds one count of this clone. The chain combines TRBV29-1 with TRBJ2-7; D unclear. The V and J ends lost 8 bases and 4 bases respectively, with 9 bases between them. Germline V gives CDR1 SQVTM, CDR2 ANQGSEA. This CDR3 contains 10 residues. This chain's CDR3 is CSPDRYEQYF. For the CDR3, the DNA is TGCAGCCCTGATCGGTACGAGCAGTACTTC.

J is TRBJ1-1 and V is TRBV6-5, with TRBD1 matching over 7 bases. Germline trimming cut 6 bases from V and 1 base from J; bases unmatched to any gene: 5. The length of the CDR3 is 14 residues. Germline V gene sequence: CDR1 MNHEY, CDR2 SVGAGI. The CDR3 loop reads CASSPEGANTEAFF. CDR3 sequence (DNA): TGTGCCAGCAGCCCCGAGGGGGCGAACACTGAAGCTTTCTTT.

V usage is TRBV28 and J usage is TRBJ1-4; D is uncertain. The CDR3 runs to 15 residues. Germline CDR1 reads MDHEN; CDR2 reads SYDVKM. Trimming shortened V by 6 bases and J by 2 bases, and 13 bases separated the two germline ends. CDR3: CASSPGGLTNEKLFF. The CDR3 bases are TGTGCCAGCAGCCCGGGAGGGCTCACTAATGAAAAACTGTTTTTT.

The chain is built from TRBV10-2 and TRBJ2-3, with TRBD2 matching over 10 bases. The V gene end was trimmed by 6 bases and the J gene end by 8 bases; junction bases not matched to a gene: 5. The CDR3 extends over 13 amino acids. CDR1 is WSHSY and CDR2 is SAAADI in the germline V gene. The CDR3 sequence: CASSPSGSVTQYF. The DNA of the CDR3 is TGCGCCAGCAGCCCTAGCGGGAGTGTTACGCAGTATTTT.

This rearrangement joins TRBV9 to TRBJ2-5, with 8 bases lining up with TRBD2. With V trimmed by 0 bases and J by 4 bases, 5 bases remained unmatched. Germline V gives CDR1 SGDLS, CDR2 YYNGEE. CDR3 length equals 15 residues. CDR3 loop: CASSVATTSGETQYF. In nucleotides, the CDR3 is TGTGCCAGCAGCGTAGCTACAACTAGCGGAGAGACCCAGTACTTC.

This CDR3 reads CASSLNRLNYGYTF. For the CDR3, the DNA is TGTGCCAGCAGTTTAAACAGGCTCAACTATGGCTACACCTTC. The rearrangement joins TRBV27 to TRBJ1-2; D perhaps matches TRBD1 (5 bases). Germline CDR1 reads MNHEY; CDR2 reads SMNVEV (reference sequence). The CDR3 consists of 14 residues. With 2 bases removed from V and 2 bases from J, the gap between germline ends came to 9 bases.

J is TRBJ1-1 and V is TRBV30; TRBD1 might be the D (5 bases). This CDR3 contains 13 residues. The V and J ends lost 2 bases and 5 bases respectively, with 12 bases between them. CDR1 is GTSNPN, CDR2 SVGIG, per germline (reference sequence). This CDR3 reads CAWSRIAGTEAFF. The CDR3 nucleotides read TGTGCCTGGAGTAGGATAGCAGGGACTGAAGCTTTCTTT.

The chain is built from TRBV6-5 and TRBJ1-2; 8 nucleotides align to TRBD1. Trimming took 5 bases from V and 8 from J; bases not matched to a gene: 4. The CDR3 loop spans 12 amino acids. Germline V gene sequence: CDR1 MNHEY, CDR2 SVGAGI. This chain's CDR3 is CASSDRGYGYTF. For the CDR3, the DNA is TGTGCCAGCAGTGACAGGGGATACGGCTACACCTTC.

This clone was recorded only once. The chain recombines TRBV14 with TRBJ2-1, with TRBD2 matching over 9 bases. Germline V gene sequence: CDR1 SGHDN, CDR2 FVKESK. V lost 3 bases to trimming and J lost 4 bases; unmatched junction nucleotides: 1. This CDR3 has 14 residues. CDR3 nucleotide sequence: TGTGCCAGCAGCCAGACTAGCGGATACAATGAGCAGTTCTTC. It specifies CASSQTSGYNEQFF.

This chain connects TRBV21-1 to TRBJ2-2; the table calls TRBD2, which could not be checked here. TRBV21-1 corresponds to a pseudogene. This CDR3 region has 20 residues. The CDR3 spells CASSKVQLAGRDIGSGELFF. CDR3 coding DNA: TGTGCCAGCAGCAAAGTCCAACTAGCGGGAAGAGACATAGGGAGCGGGGAGCTGTTTTTT.

V and J are TRBV5-4 and TRBJ1-4, with D possibly matching TRBD1 (6 bases). CDR1 and CDR2 from the germline V gene are SGHNT and YYREEE (reference sequence). This CDR3 comprises 14 residues. V lost 2 bases to trimming and J lost 2 bases, with 7 bases between them. The CDR3 is CASSFRGTNEKLFF. CDR3 coding DNA: TGTGCCAGCAGCTTTAGGGGGACTAATGAAAAACTGTTTTTT.

The chain joins TRBV7-9 to TRBJ2-1; D is perhaps TRBD2 (7 bases). The CDR3 consists of 17 residues. Germline-derived CDR1 and CDR2 are SEHNR and FQNEAQ (reference sequence). V was pared by 0 bases and J by 6 bases, with 18 bases between. The CDR3 DNA follows: TGTGCCAGCAGCTTAGCGCTGGGGGCGGGGGCCTCCAATGAGCAGTTCTTC. Residues: CASSLALGAGASNEQFF.

The V gene is TRBV18, the J gene TRBJ2-6; the D is unclear. Trimming left V 6 bases short and J 4 bases short, with 13 bases between. This CDR3 comprises 15 residues. CDR1 and CDR2 (germline): KGHSH, LQKENI. CDR3 coding DNA: TGTGCCAGCTCTCTACAGAGTTCAGGGGCCAACGTCCTGACTTTC. Its translation is CASSLQSSGANVLTF.

This chain joins TRBV29-1 and TRBJ1-3; TRBD1 matches 8 bases. Germline CDR1 is SQVTM and CDR2 is ANQGSEA. The CDR3 is made up of 15 amino acids. With V trimmed by 7 bases and J by 0 bases, 8 bases remained unmatched. In nucleotides, the CDR3 is TGCAGCGCTCGACAGGGGATCGACTCTGGAAACACCATATATTTT. Its translation is CSARQGIDSGNTIYF.

The chain employs TRBV2 and TRBJ2-5; D is uncertain. The better agreement between TRBJ2-7 and the DNA end casts doubt on the J call. Germline lookup yields CDR1 SNHLY and CDR2 FYNNEI. The CDR3 spans 13 residues. CDR3 in DNA: TGTGCCAGCAGTGAAATAATGCTCTACGAGCAGTACTTC. Translated: CASSEIMLYEQYF.

CDR3 in amino acids: CASSSEREAFNEQFF. The CDR3 nucleotides read TGTGCCAGCAGCTCGGAGCGGGAGGCCTTCAATGAGCAGTTCTTC. The chain has TRBV11-2 and TRBJ2-1; TRBD2 matches at 9 bases. Trimming removed 4 bases from V and 6 bases from J; junction bases left unmatched: 7. The germline V gene has CDR1 SGHAT and CDR2 FQNNGV. The CDR3 totals 15 residues.

The chain uses TRBV6-1 and TRBJ1-6; D perhaps matches TRBD1 (5 bases). Germline V lookup: CDR1 MNHNS, CDR2 SASEGT. The ends were cut back, 2 bases at V and 6 bases at J, with 14 bases in the middle. This CDR3 comprises 16 residues. The CDR3 DNA follows: TGTGCCAGCAGTGAACCCCCCAGGGCCTTTAATTCACCCCTCCACTTT. It specifies CASSEPPRAFNSPLHF.

V and J are TRBV9 and TRBJ1-2, with TRBD1 as a possible D gene (6 bases). Germline CDR1 and CDR2: SGDLS and YYNGEE. V lost 2 bases, J lost 2 bases, and 13 bases lay in between. The CDR3 totals 15 residues. This CDR3 reads CASSVTGSGNYGYTF. For the CDR3, the DNA is TGTGCCAGCAGCGTCACAGGGTCAGGAAACTATGGCTACACCTTC.

The chain uses TRBV28 and TRBJ1-5, with 11 positions matching TRBD1. The CDR3 spans 13 residues. The V and J ends lost 8 bases and 5 bases, in that order; junction bases with no gene match: 2. The germline gives CDR1 MDHEN, CDR2 SYDVKM. CDR3: CASGTGGYQPQHF. The CDR3 DNA follows: TGTGCCAGCGGGACAGGGGGGTATCAGCCCCAGCATTTT. The variable domain in full, completed from reference TRBV28 and TRBJ1-5, reads DVKVTQSSRYLVKRTGEKVFLECVQDMDHENMFWYRQDPGLGLRLIYFSYDVKMKEKGDIPEGYSVSREKKERFSLILESASTNQTSMYLCASGTGGYQPQHFGDGTRLSIL.

The V call is TRBV5-1, the J call TRBJ2-1, with 8 bases that match TRBD2. The germline V gene has CDR1 SGHRS and CDR2 YFSETQ. Trimming removed 1 base from V and 6 bases from J; junction bases left unmatched: 6. The CDR3 spans 15 residues. Here the CDR3 reads CASSLPWTSLNEQFF. The CDR3 nucleotides read TGCGCCAGCAGCTTGCCTTGGACTAGCCTCAATGAGCAGTTCTTC.

The chain recombines TRBV29-1 with TRBJ2-1; D possibly corresponds to TRBD2 (10 bases). The CDR3 has 19 amino acids. V was pared by 5 bases and J by 4 bases, with 30 bases between. Germline V gene sequence: CDR1 SQVTM, CDR2 ANQGSEA. CDR3 DNA sequence: TGCAGCGTTATTAGCGACAGGGGGTCCCTAGCGGGGGATTACAATGAGCAGTTCTTC. It is translated as CSVISDRGSLAGDYNEQFF.

The chain couples TRBV2 to TRBJ1-4; 7 bases align to TRBD1. This CDR3 comprises 13 residues. CDR1 and CDR2 (germline): SNHLY, FYNNEI. J was trimmed by 7 bases and V by 8 bases; bases with no gene match: 7. The chain's CDR3 is CASLFRDSEKLFF. The DNA of the CDR3 is TGTGCCAGCCTCTTCAGGGACAGTGAAAAACTGTTTTTT.